These 20 T cell receptor beta chains were all obtained from the same sample, sequenced in a study of spatial heterogeneity in lung cancer (dated by TCRdb to between 2019 and 2020). The time point tag for this specimen amounts to: blood at routine non-recurrence follow-up after resection. Library generation was performed with 5' RACE. The listed sequencing device is NextSeq 500. TCRdb itself trimmed the public reads at Q25 with fastp, ran MiXCR and retained productive beta chains. Rows are combined by CDR3 protein, so each entry shows the most common genes and DNA. The sample contains 55,000 to 75,000 distinct CDR3 sequences, roughly 8.9% of them found a single time. Clones ranked in the top ten supply about 2% of the sample. Here the sequenced sample was PBMCs, taken at follow-up. The receptors stem from a female donor with early-stage non-small cell lung cancer.

This clonotype was observed at least ten times. The gene calls are TRBV6-5 and TRBJ2-1, with 9 positions matching TRBD2. Germline values: CDR1 MNHEY, CDR2 SVGAGI. CDR3 length: 13 amino acids. J was trimmed by 8 bases and V by 7 bases; bases with no gene match: 6. CDR3 nucleotides: TGTGCCAGCAAGCGGGAGGCTGTAGATGAGCAGTTCTTC. Amino acids: CASKREAVDEQFF.

The table lists this clonotype with many counts. The chain joins TRBV6-5 to TRBJ2-3; D ambiguous. There are 13 residues in the CDR3. Germline CDR1 MNHEY, CDR2 SVGAGI. Trimming removed 6 bases from V and 0 bases from J, with 7 bases in between. CDR3 sequence reads: CASRRSSTDTQYF. The CDR3 region has the DNA TGTGCCAGCAGGAGGAGTAGCACAGATACGCAGTATTTT.

The sample holds many counts of this clonotype. The rearrangement joins TRBV20-1 to TRBJ1-2; D might be TRBD1 (5 bases). V lost 1 base and J lost 1, with 10 bases in between. Per the germline V gene, CDR1 is DFQATT and CDR2 is SNEGSKA (reference sequence). The CDR3 extends over 14 amino acids. CDR3 protein: CSARVGRDNYGYTF. The CDR3 DNA is TGCAGTGCTAGAGTTGGCAGGGATAACTATGGCTACACCTTC.

The table lists this clonotype with a few counts. V gene TRBV5-1 combines with J gene TRBJ2-2; D gene ambiguous. V lost 3 bases to trimming and J lost 7 bases, with 7 bases between them. This CDR3 has 12 residues. CDR1 SGHRS and CDR2 YFSETQ come from the germline V gene. CDR3 nucleotide sequence: TGCGCCAGCAGCTACTTTAACGGGGAGCTGTTTTTT. Protein sequence: CASSYFNGELFF.

There are a few counts of this clonotype. The chain uses TRBV11-2 and TRBJ2-3, with D possibly matching TRBD1 (6 bases). Trimming stripped 4 bases from V and 7 bases from J, with 15 bases between. The germline V gene has CDR1 SGHAT and CDR2 FQNNGV. The CDR3 is 14 amino acids. The CDR3 DNA reads as TGTGCCAGCAGCTCCCGCAGGGGAATCCATACGCAGTATTTT. This sequence encodes CASSSRRGIHTQYF. Filled out from reference TRBV11-2 and TRBJ2-3, the complete variable domain reads EAGVAQSPRYKIIEKRQSVAFWCNPISGHATLYWYQQILGQGPKLLIQFQNNGVVDDSQLPKDRFSAERLKGVDSTLKIQPAKLEDSAVYLCASSSRRGIHTQYFGPGTRLTVL.

This clonotype has just a few counts. This rearrangement joins TRBV20-1 to TRBJ2-7; D may be TRBD1 (5 bases). The length of the CDR3 is 14 residues. Germline CDR1 is DFQATT and CDR2 is SNEGSKA (reference sequence). The germline V and J ends were trimmed by 6 bases and 0 bases, with 15 bases remaining between them. CDR3 protein: CSAKSPDNSYEQYF. CDR3 coding DNA: TGCAGTGCCAAAAGCCCGGACAACTCCTACGAGCAGTACTTC.

This clonotype was observed a few times. The junction shows a germline mismatch at one end, possibly a read error. This rearrangement joins TRBV6-2 or TRBV6-3 to TRBJ2-1; D is unclear. This CDR3 has 13 residues. Per germline, CDR1 MNHEY and CDR2 SVGEGT. In DNA form, the CDR3 reads TGTGCCAGCTCCAGAGCGTTGGCCCCCGAGTGGCTCTTC. Its translation: CASSRALAPEWLF.

This clonotype was counted many times. The chain links TRBV11-2 to TRBJ2-7, with 7 bases fitting TRBD1. Germline-derived CDR1 and CDR2 are SGHAT and FQNNGV. V shed 2 bases, J shed 5 bases, and the junction held 6 bases outside the gene matches. The CDR3 extends over 14 amino acids. The CDR3, as DNA: TGTGCCAGCAGCTTACAAGGGGGCGTCGACGAGCAGTACTTC. It encodes CASSLQGGVDEQYF.

This chain connects TRBV29-1 to TRBJ2-3; 9 nucleotides match TRBD1. The CDR3 has 14 residues. Germline V gene sequence: CDR1 SQVTM, CDR2 ANQGSEA. The V gene end was trimmed by 5 bases and the J gene end by 3 bases; junction bases not matched to a gene: 6. The CDR3 protein is CSVFGQGRTDTQYF. The CDR3 DNA reads as TGCAGCGTTTTCGGACAGGGGAGGACAGATACGCAGTATTTT.

The genes are TRBV6-1 and TRBJ2-7; D ambiguous. The germline V gene encodes CDR1 MNHNS and CDR2 SASEGT. The CDR3 runs to 12 residues. V was trimmed by 8 bases and J by 3 bases, leaving 11 bases between them. This CDR3 is CASSRTLYEQYF. The CDR3 DNA sequence: TGTGCCAGCTCCAGGACCCTCTACGAGCAGTACTTC.

About this clonotype itself: Possible read error: a much larger clone is one base away. V and J are TRBV11-2 and TRBJ2-1; 8 nucleotides align to TRBD2. Per the germline V gene, CDR1 is SGHAT and CDR2 is FQNNGV. The CDR3 is 14 residues long. J was trimmed by 8 bases and V by 6 bases; bases with no gene match: 9. CDR3 sequence reads: CASRGLEGRHEQFF. In DNA form, the CDR3 reads TGTGCCAGCAGGGGACTAGAGGGACGTCATGAGCAGTTCTTC.

This clonotype has ten or more counts. V gene TRBV11-2 combines with J gene TRBJ2-2; maybe TRBD2 (5 bases). Trimming pared 5 bases from V and 3 bases from J, leaving 16 bases between. Germline CDR1 and CDR2: SGHAT and FQNNGV. The CDR3 extends over 16 amino acids. DNA for the CDR3: TGTGCCAGCAGCGACCCGGGGAAGGGCGACACCGGGGAGCTGTTTTTT. Its translation: CASSDPGKGDTGELFF.

This clonotype was picked up many times. The chain couples TRBV3-1 to TRBJ2-1; D gene unclear. CDR3 length: 16 residues. V lost 0 bases and J 4 bases, leaving 13 bases between the germline ends. Germline CDR1 is LGHDT and CDR2 is YNNKEL (reference sequence). CDR3 nucleotides: TGTGCCAGCAGCCAAGAGACTGGACCAACTTACAATGAGCAGTTCTTC. Translated: CASSQETGPTYNEQFF.

The sample holds a few counts of this clonotype. This sequence joins TRBV7-9 and TRBJ1-5; 7 nucleotides match TRBD1. The CDR3 spans 14 residues. Looked up from germline, CDR1 is SEHNR and CDR2 is FQNEAQ (reference sequence). The ends lost 6 bases at V and 6 bases at J; junction bases unmatched: 8. The CDR3 here is CASSPDRVRQPQHF. As DNA, the CDR3 is TGTGCCAGCAGTCCCGACAGGGTTCGTCAGCCCCAGCATTTT.

This clonotype was seen repeatedly, ten times or more. V is TRBV5-1 and J is TRBJ2-6; D is unresolved. The CDR3 loop spans 15 amino acids. The V gene's germline CDR1 is SGHRS and CDR2 YFSETQ. The V end lost 5 bases, the J end lost 0 bases, and 9 bases lay between the germline ends. As DNA, the CDR3 is TGCGCCAGCAGTATGGAAAGCTCTGGGGCCAACGTCCTGACTTTC. This translates into CASSMESSGANVLTF.

At least ten counts were recorded for this clonotype. The gene calls are TRBV3-1 and TRBJ2-7; D gene unclear. Trimming cost V 9 bases and J 2 bases, with 11 bases left between them. This CDR3 region has 12 residues. CDR1 and CDR2 from the germline V gene are LGHDT and YNNKEL (reference sequence). In DNA, the CDR3 is TGTGCCAGTCAGGATAGGGCCTACGAGCAGTACTTC. It specifies CASQDRAYEQYF.

This clonotype was picked up many times. The chain carries TRBV30 and TRBJ2-1; TRBD2 agrees at 9 bases. Germline CDR1 GTSNPN, CDR2 SVGIG (reference sequence). The CDR3 sequence is 15 residues long. With 3 bases clipped from V and 4 bases from J, the junction kept 7 bases outside the gene matches. The CDR3 sequence is CAWRIAGAFYNEQFF. Here the CDR3 DNA reads TGTGCCTGGAGGATAGCGGGAGCTTTTTACAATGAGCAGTTCTTC.

This clonotype was picked up many times. The chain employs TRBV10-3 and TRBJ2-1; 10 bases are a match to TRBD1. The CDR3 totals 14 residues. The junction had 3 bases not matched to a gene; V was cut back by 4 bases and J by 6 bases. Germline CDR1 reads ENHRY; CDR2 reads SYGVKD. CDR3 DNA sequence: TGTGCCATCAGTGGAGGGGACAGGGGCAATGAGCAGTTCTTC. It encodes CAISGGDRGNEQFF.

This chain uses TRBV6-2 or TRBV6-3 with TRBJ2-5; TRBD2 agrees at 12 bases. Germline CDR1 MNHEY, CDR2 SVGEGT. CDR3 length: 17 amino acids. Trimming removed 5 bases from V and 3 bases from J; junction bases left unmatched: 10. The chain's CDR3 is CASSNLAASGREETQYF. The DNA of the CDR3 is TGTGCCAGCAGTAACCTCGCTGCTAGCGGGAGGGAAGAGACCCAGTACTTC.

The table lists this clonotype with many counts. The chain joins TRBV29-1 to TRBJ1-2; 7 bases are a match to TRBD1. Germline CDR1 and CDR2: SQVTM and ANQGSEA. The CDR3 extends over 12 amino acids. The V segment lost 7 bases and the J segment 8 bases; nucleotides outside the gene matches: 10. The CDR3 spells CSAGQEFLGYTF. Here the CDR3 DNA reads TGCAGCGCCGGACAGGAGTTTCTGGGCTACACCTTC. The variable domain in full, with the rest retrieved from reference TRBV29-1 and TRBJ1-2, is SAVISQKPSRDICQRGTSLTIQCQVDSQVTMMFWYRQQPGQSLTLIATANQGSEATYESGFVIDKFPISRPNLTFSTLTVSNMSPEDSSIYLCSAGQEFLGYTFGSGTRLTVV.